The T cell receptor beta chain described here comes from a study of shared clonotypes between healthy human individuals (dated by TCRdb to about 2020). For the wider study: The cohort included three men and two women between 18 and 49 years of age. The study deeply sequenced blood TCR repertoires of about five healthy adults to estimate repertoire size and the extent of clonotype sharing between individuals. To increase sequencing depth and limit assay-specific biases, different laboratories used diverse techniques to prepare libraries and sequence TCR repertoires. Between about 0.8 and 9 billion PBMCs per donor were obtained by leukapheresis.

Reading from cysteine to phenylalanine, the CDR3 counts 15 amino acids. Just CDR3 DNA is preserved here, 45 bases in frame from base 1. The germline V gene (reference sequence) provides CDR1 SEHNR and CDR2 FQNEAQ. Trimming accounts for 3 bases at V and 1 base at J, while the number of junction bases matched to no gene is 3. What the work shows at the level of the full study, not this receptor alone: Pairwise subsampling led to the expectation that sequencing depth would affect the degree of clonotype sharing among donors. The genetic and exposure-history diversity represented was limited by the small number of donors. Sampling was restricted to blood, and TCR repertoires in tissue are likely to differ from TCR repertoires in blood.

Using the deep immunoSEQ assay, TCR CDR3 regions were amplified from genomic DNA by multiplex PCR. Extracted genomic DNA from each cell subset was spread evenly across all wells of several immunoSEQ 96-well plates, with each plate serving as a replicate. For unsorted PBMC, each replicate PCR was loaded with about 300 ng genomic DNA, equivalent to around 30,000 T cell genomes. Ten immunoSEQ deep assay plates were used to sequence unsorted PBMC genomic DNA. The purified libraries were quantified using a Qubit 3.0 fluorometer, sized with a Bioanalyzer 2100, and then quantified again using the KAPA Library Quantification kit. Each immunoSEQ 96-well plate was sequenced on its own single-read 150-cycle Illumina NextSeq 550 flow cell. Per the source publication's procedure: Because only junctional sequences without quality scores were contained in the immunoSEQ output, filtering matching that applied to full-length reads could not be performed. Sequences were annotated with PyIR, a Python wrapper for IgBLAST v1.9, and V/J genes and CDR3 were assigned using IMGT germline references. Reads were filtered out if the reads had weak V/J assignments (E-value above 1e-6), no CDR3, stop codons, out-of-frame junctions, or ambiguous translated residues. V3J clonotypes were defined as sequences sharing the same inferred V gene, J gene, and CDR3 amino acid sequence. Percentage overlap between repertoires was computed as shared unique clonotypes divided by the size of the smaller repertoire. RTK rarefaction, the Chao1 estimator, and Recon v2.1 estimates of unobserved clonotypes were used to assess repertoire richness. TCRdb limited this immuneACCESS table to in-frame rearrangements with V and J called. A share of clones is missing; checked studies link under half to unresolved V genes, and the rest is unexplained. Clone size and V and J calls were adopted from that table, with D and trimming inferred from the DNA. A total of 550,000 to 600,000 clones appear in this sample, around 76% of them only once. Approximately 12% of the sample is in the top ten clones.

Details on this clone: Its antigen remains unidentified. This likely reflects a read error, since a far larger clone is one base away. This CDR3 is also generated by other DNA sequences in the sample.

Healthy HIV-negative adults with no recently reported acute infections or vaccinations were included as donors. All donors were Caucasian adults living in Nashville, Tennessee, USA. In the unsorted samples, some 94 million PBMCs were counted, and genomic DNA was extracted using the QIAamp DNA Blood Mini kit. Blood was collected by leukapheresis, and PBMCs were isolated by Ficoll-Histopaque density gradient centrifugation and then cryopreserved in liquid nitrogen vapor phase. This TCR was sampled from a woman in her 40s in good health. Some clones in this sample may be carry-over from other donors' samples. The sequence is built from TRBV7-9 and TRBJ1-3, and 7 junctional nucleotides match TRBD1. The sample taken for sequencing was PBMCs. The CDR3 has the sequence CASSLAGGSGNTIYF. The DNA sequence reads TGTGCCAGCAGCTTGGCAGGGGGATCTGGAAACACCATATATTTT.